These T cell receptor beta chains were read from a single sample in a study of T cell responses to AZD1222 COVID-19 vaccine. Method: immunoSEQ multiplex PCR; TCRdb's copy keeps in-frame clones and lacks some. The table records some 140,000 clones, around 90% of them present only once. The material was peripheral blood, obtained on day 0 of AZD1222 vaccination. The receptors here all came from an adult in good health. CDR3s include the opening cysteine and the closing phenylalanine or tryptophan.

v_call: TRBV6-5; cdr3_aa: CASSYSAEAFF
v_call: TRBV10-3; cdr3_aa: CAISGASNSGNTIYF
v_call: TRBV28; cdr3_aa: CASSLHGEGQETQYF
v_call: TRBV4-2; cdr3_aa: CASSQATSGVYNEQFF
v_call: TRBV11-2; cdr3_aa: CASSTSQYRQPEKLFF
v_call: TRBV30; cdr3_aa: CAWSGPGQGYEKLFF
v_call: TRBV6-5; cdr3_aa: CASSPRGRTNEKLFF
v_call: TRBV7-3; cdr3_aa: CASSPGTGSTQYF
v_call: TRBV4-1; cdr3_aa: CASSQVDREGSPLHF
v_call: TRBV14; cdr3_aa: CASSQVEGLSSYNEQFF
v_call: TRBV29-1; cdr3_aa: CSVRPDTFTEAFF